These 14 T cell receptor beta chains came from one sample sequenced in a study of blood T cells in healthy people across ages. Sample-barcoded 5' priming and a J-beta primer mix drove a second PCR of 7 to 11 cycles. TCRdb reprocessed the 5' RACE reads with MiXCR, giving one entry per CDR3 protein. The sample consists of about 2 million distinct CDR3 sequences, around half of them appearing once. The source material was blood. The receptors here all came from a woman aged 40 to 50 in good health.

The genes are TRBV4-1 and TRBJ1-2; 9 bases are a match to TRBD1. Trimming took 2 bases from V and 8 from J; bases not matched to a gene: 6. This CDR3 contains 14 residues. Germline V gene sequence: CDR1 MGHRA, CDR2 YSYEKL. The CDR3 loop reads CASSQTGTGRGYTF. For the CDR3, the DNA is TGCGCCAGCAGCCAAACCGGGACAGGGAGAGGCTACACCTTC.

V is TRBV3-1 and J is TRBJ2-2; D perhaps matches TRBD2 (6 bases). Trimming left V 1 base short and J 5 bases short, with 20 bases between. This CDR3 has 18 amino acids. The germline gives CDR1 LGHDT, CDR2 YNNKEL (reference sequence). In DNA, the CDR3 is TGTGCCAGCAGCCAAGTCGCGCTGATGCGGGGAGAAACCGGGGAGCTGTTTTTT. It is translated as CASSQVALMRGETGELFF. Using reference TRBV3-1 and TRBJ2-2 for the parts outside the CDR3, the full variable domain is DTAVSQTPKYLVTQMGNDKSIKCEQNLGHDTMYWYKQDSKKFLKIMFSYNNKELIINETVPNRFSPKSPDKAHLNLHINSLELGDSAVYFCASSQVALMRGETGELFFGEGSRLTVL.

The chain has TRBV6-2 or TRBV6-3 and TRBJ2-3; the D is unclear. Trimming stripped 4 bases from V and 10 bases from J, with 15 bases between. The CDR3 spans 13 residues. Germline CDR1 and CDR2: MNHEY and SVGEGT. CDR3 loop: CASSLEAAGSQYF. The CDR3 DNA reads TGTGCCAGCAGTTTGGAAGCCGCTGGGTCGCAGTATTTT.

This clonotype was recorded a few times. The CDR3 sequence: CASSQGPARGGASSTDTQYF. DNA for the CDR3: TGCGCCAGCAGCCAAGGACCTGCTCGCGGGGGGGCCTCTAGCACAGATACGCAGTATTTT. This rearrangement joins TRBV4-3 to TRBJ2-3, with 9 positions matching TRBD2. The CDR3 spans 20 residues. The J segment lost 0 bases and the V segment lost 1 base, leaving 14 bases of the junction unmatched. Germline V lookup: CDR1 LGHNA, CDR2 YSLEER.

The rearrangement uses TRBV5-6 and TRBJ2-7; D is possibly TRBD1 (5 bases). The J call may be in error: the DNA end matches TRBJ2-5 better. The length of the CDR3 is 13 residues. CDR1 and CDR2 from the germline V gene are SGHDT and YYEEEE. CDR3 in DNA: TGTGCCAGCGGAATTATAGGGGAAGAGACCCAGTACTTC. Amino acid sequence: CASGIIGEETQYF.

This chain joins TRBV7-9 and TRBJ1-4; the D is unclear. The germline V gene encodes CDR1 SEHNR and CDR2 FQNEAQ (reference sequence). Trimming took off 1 base at V and 8 bases at J, with 17 bases between the two ends. The CDR3 has 16 residues. The DNA for the CDR3 is TGTGCCAGCAGCTTAGTCTCTGCGGCTTTAGAGGAAAAACTGTTTTTT. Its translation is CASSLVSAALEEKLFF. Based on the CDR3 plus reference TRBV7-9 and TRBJ1-4, the full variable domain is DTGVSQNPRHKITKRGQNVTFRCDPISEHNRLYWYRQTLGQGPEFLTYFQNEAQLEKSRLLSDRFSAERPKGSFSTLEIQRTEQGDSAMYLCASSLVSAALEEKLFFGSGTQLSVL.

This sequence joins TRBV6-5 and TRBJ2-7; a weak D match, TRBD1 (6 bases). V was shortened by 5 bases and J by 0 bases, with 14 bases between the two germline ends. The CDR3 spans 15 residues. Germline CDR1 reads MNHEY; CDR2 reads SVGAGI. In nucleotides, the CDR3 is TGTGCCAGCAGTCCCGGACAGCAACCCTCCTACGAGCAGTACTTC. Translation gives CASSPGQQPSYEQYF.

This clonotype was counted a few times. The rearrangement links TRBV24-1 to TRBJ2-3; possibly TRBD1 for D (6 bases). V was clipped by 6 bases and J by 2 bases, with 11 bases between them. This CDR3 comprises 14 residues. CDR1 KGHDR and CDR2 SFDVKD come from the germline V gene. The CDR3 DNA follows: TGTGCCACCAGTCCCCGACAGGTCACAGATACGCAGTATTTT. This gives the protein CATSPRQVTDTQYF.

This clonotype appeared a few times. The chain links TRBV6-2 or TRBV6-3 to TRBJ2-5; D uncertain. The J call could be wrong; TRBJ2-7 is a better fit for the DNA end. Looked up from germline, CDR1 is MNHEY and CDR2 is SVGEGT. The CDR3 covers 14 residues. For the CDR3, the DNA is TGTGCCAGCAGGGAACCTGAGTCATTCTACGAGCAGTACTTC. Translation: CASREPESFYEQYF.

In the case of this clonotype: One junction end does not reproduce the germline sequence, and a read error may be involved. V and J are TRBV7-9 and TRBJ2-7; D is unresolved. The CDR3 covers 14 residues. The germline CDR1 and CDR2 sequences are SEHNR and FQNEAQ (reference sequence). The CDR3 protein is CDSSLNPDTYEQYF. The CDR3 region has the DNA TGTGACAGCAGCTTAAATCCCGACACCTACGAGCAGTACTTC.

This clonotype came up a few times. The chain is built from TRBV10-3 and TRBJ2-1; D is undetermined. Germline V gives CDR1 ENHRY, CDR2 SYGVKD. The CDR3 has 15 residues. With 3 bases removed from V and 3 bases from J, the gap between germline ends came to 12 bases. The CDR3 protein is CAISDREDHYNEQFF. CDR3 coding DNA: TGTGCCATCAGTGATCGAGAAGACCACTACAATGAGCAGTTCTTC.

J is TRBJ2-5 and V is TRBV6-1; the D is unclear. Trimming removed 0 bases from V and 11 bases from J, with 13 bases in between. This CDR3 region has 13 residues. Germline-derived CDR1 and CDR2 are MNHNS and SASEGT. The CDR3 reads CASSEAAWLIQYF. In nucleotides, the CDR3 is TGTGCCAGCAGTGAAGCGGCCTGGCTAATTCAGTACTTC.

The J gene is TRBJ1-1, the V gene TRBV19; D gene uncertain. There are 15 residues in the CDR3. V was clipped by 6 bases and J by 4 bases, with 18 bases between them. Germline-derived CDR1 and CDR2 are LNHDA and SQIVND (reference sequence). CDR3 sequence reads: CASSPRAPTTTEAFF. DNA for the CDR3: TGTGCCAGTAGCCCAAGAGCCCCCACCACCACTGAAGCTTTCTTT.

This clonotype was seen only a few times. The chain has TRBV6-2 or TRBV6-3 and TRBJ2-5; 12 nucleotides agree with TRBD2. V dropped 6 bases and J dropped 4; count of bases not matched to a gene: 3. The germline CDR1 and CDR2 sequences are MNHEY and SVGEGT. The CDR3 contains 14 residues. The CDR3 nucleotides are TGTGCCAGCAGACAACTAGCGGGGGGAGAGACCCAGTACTTC. Amino acids: CASRQLAGGETQYF.